The 17 T cell receptor beta chains presented below share a single source sample, sequenced in a study of beta chain features in type 1 diabetes. The entirety of the isolated RNA underwent reverse transcription, so expressed TCRB transcripts were sequenced. Profiled with immunoSEQ multiplex PCR; TCRdb holds only in-frame clones, not every one. This sample carries over 700,000 clones, around a sixth of them seen once, and the ten largest clones take 0.02% to 0.03%. The material sequenced was naive CD4+ T cells from blood. Every receptor here comes from a woman aged 18-30 years in good health.

Here the CDR3 reads CATEAGVGDTQYF. CDR3 bases: TGTGCCACAGAGGCGGGAGTGGGAGATACGCAGTATTTT. The chain joins TRBV10-3 to TRBJ2-3, with 7 nucleotides matching TRBD2. This CDR3 region has 13 residues. V lost 10 bases, J lost 5 bases, and 9 bases stayed unmatched. CDR1 is ENHRY and CDR2 is SYGVKD in the germline V gene.

This clone was counted a few times. Different DNA sequences within this sample yield the same CDR3. The V and J genes are TRBV5-5 and TRBJ1-1, with D hard to call. The V end lost 0 bases, the J end lost 2 bases, and 5 bases lay between the germline ends. CDR1 SGHKS and CDR2 YYEKEE come from the germline V gene (reference sequence). CDR3 length: 13 residues. In nucleotides, the CDR3 is TGTGCCAGCAGCTTGGAGGGAAACACTGAAGCTTTCTTT. This codes for CASSLEGNTEAFF.

This clone was seen a handful of times. The chain employs TRBV2 and TRBJ2-1; D may be TRBD2 (5 bases). Deletions cut 6 bases from V and 9 bases from J, with 9 bases between. The germline CDR1 and CDR2 sequences are SNHLY and FYNNEI. The CDR3 consists of 11 residues. CDR3 bases: TGTGCCAGCAGCGATCTAGCTGAGCAGTTCTTC. It codes for CASSDLAEQFF.

The chain has TRBV6-6 and TRBJ1-2, with TRBD1 as a possible D gene (5 bases). The germline gives CDR1 MNHNY, CDR2 SVGAGI (reference sequence). This CDR3 has 15 residues. The V and J ends lost 7 bases and 4 bases respectively, with 19 bases between them. The CDR3 reads CASKSPSGTAYGYTF. CDR3 in DNA: TGTGCCAGCAAAAGCCCCTCCGGGACGGCCTATGGCTACACCTTC.

The chain uses TRBV4-1 and TRBJ1-4; unclear D gene. Trimming removed 1 base at V and 5 bases at J, with 2 bases between. The germline V gene has CDR1 MGHRA and CDR2 YSYEKL. The CDR3 runs 12 residues. CDR3 amino acids: CASSQVNEKLFF. The CDR3 DNA reads TGCGCCAGCAGCCAAGTGAATGAAAAACTGTTTTTT.

The chain combines TRBV19 with TRBJ2-7; 7 bases fit TRBD1. This CDR3 spans 15 amino acids. V lost 6 bases, J lost 0 bases, and 8 bases stayed unmatched. Per germline, CDR1 LNHDA and CDR2 SQIVND (reference sequence). The CDR3 region has the DNA TGTGCCAGTAGCAAAAAAGGGACAGCCTCCTACGAGCAGTACTTC. As protein: CASSKKGTASYEQYF. Full variable domain (rest looked up from reference TRBV19 and TRBJ2-7): DGGITQSPKYLFRKEGQNVTLSCEQNLNHDAMYWYRQDPGQGLRLIYYSQIVNDFQKGDIAEGYSVSREKKESFPLTVTSAQKNPTAFYLCASSKKGTASYEQYFGPGTRLTVT.

A remark on this clone: The sample contains more than one DNA sequence encoding this CDR3. The chain has TRBV18 and TRBJ2-7; the D is unclear. CDR1 is KGHSH, CDR2 LQKENI, per germline. V lost 0 bases and J 2 bases, leaving 8 bases between the germline ends. The CDR3 consists of 14 residues. The CDR3 sequence is CASSPPGTPYEQYF. The CDR3 bases are TGTGCCAGCTCACCACCGGGTACACCCTACGAGCAGTACTTC.

The chain uses TRBV27 and TRBJ1-2, with TRBD1 matching 7 bases. Unmatched junction bases numbered 8, after V lost 8 bases and J lost 2 bases. CDR3 length: 14 residues. Germline assignment: CDR1 MNHEY and CDR2 SMNVEV (reference sequence). The CDR3 is CASRRQGGNYGYTF. Here the CDR3 DNA reads TGTGCCAGCCGGAGACAGGGAGGGAACTATGGCTACACCTTC.

This sequence joins TRBV15 and TRBJ1-3; no definite D call. The CDR3 covers 14 residues. V shed 3 bases and J shed 4 bases, with 10 bases lying between them. Germline CDR1 is LNHNV and CDR2 is YYDKDF (reference sequence). The CDR3 spells CATSRTGGGNTIYF. The CDR3 DNA is TGTGCCACCAGCAGGACGGGTGGCGGAAACACCATATATTTT.

This clone was counted a few times. Distinct nucleotide sequences in the sample also encode this CDR3. The chain links TRBV5-1 to TRBJ1-2; D gene ambiguous. Trimming shortened V by 0 bases and J by 8 bases, and 8 bases separated the two germline ends. The CDR3 totals 12 residues. Germline assignment: CDR1 SGHRS and CDR2 YFSETQ. The CDR3 DNA reads as TGCGCCAGCAGCTTGGTAGGGCGCGGCTACACCTTC. Its translation is CASSLVGRGYTF.

Turning to this clone: The junction departs from germline at one end; a sequencing error may be responsible. The genes are TRBV7-9 and TRBJ2-3, with 9 bases aligning to TRBD2. CDR1 and CDR2 from the germline V gene are SEHNR and FQNEAQ (reference sequence). The CDR3 is 15 amino acids. The CDR3 loop reads CASSLGSGSVDTRYF. The CDR3 coding sequence is TGTGCCAGCAGCTTAGGTAGCGGGAGTGTAGATACGCGGTATTTT.

This clone was counted only a few times. The chain uses TRBV7-3 and TRBJ2-4; TRBD1 aligns across 9 bases. Trimming at V came to 5 bases and at J to 6 bases, leaving 14 bases not matched to a gene. The length of the CDR3 is 17 residues. Germline V lookup: CDR1 SGHTA, CDR2 FQGTGA. As DNA, the CDR3 is TGTGCCAGCAGCCTCGGGACAGGGATTGCTACTGTAAACATTCAGTACTTC. It yields the protein CASSLGTGIATVNIQYF. Combining the CDR3 with reference TRBV7-3 and TRBJ2-4 gives the whole variable domain GAGVSQTPSNKVTEKGKYVELRCDPISGHTALYWYRQSLGQGPEFLIYFQGTGAADDSGLPNDRFFAVRPEGSVSTLKIQRTERGDSAVYLCASSLGTGIATVNIQYFGAGTRLSVL.

This clone was found a few times. V is TRBV27 and J is TRBJ2-1; the D gene is possibly TRBD2 (5 bases). Germline V gene sequence: CDR1 MNHEY, CDR2 SMNVEV (reference sequence). V lost 6 bases and J 12 bases, leaving 18 bases between the germline ends. This CDR3 is built from 13 residues. CDR3 sequence: CASSPYTRAGQFF. CDR3 DNA: TGTGCCAGCAGCCCGTACACTAGGGCGGGGCAGTTCTTC.

This clone showed up just a few times. The chain has TRBV28 and TRBJ2-7, with 12 bases matching TRBD1. The CDR3 covers 15 residues. The germline gives CDR1 MDHEN, CDR2 SYDVKM. V shed 6 bases and J 6 bases; nucleotides not matched to a gene: 9. CDR3 nucleotide sequence: TGTGCCAGCAGCCCCTCCGGGACAGGGGGCTCCGAGCAGTACTTC. Translated, it gives CASSPSGTGGSEQYF.

The rearrangement links TRBV15 to TRBJ2-3; no clear D gene. CDR3 length equals 15 residues. The ends were cut back, 1 base at V and 0 bases at J, with 8 bases in the middle. Germline-derived CDR1 and CDR2 are LNHNV and YYDKDF (reference sequence). The CDR3 reads CATSRAGLSTDTQYF. The DNA for the CDR3 is TGTGCCACCAGCAGAGCGGGTCTGAGCACAGATACGCAGTATTTT. The full variable domain, with the rest looked up from reference TRBV15 and TRBJ2-3, is DAMVIQNPRYQVTQFGKPVTLSCSQTLNHNVMYWYQQKSSQAPKLLFHYYDKDFNNEADTPDNFQSRRPNTSFCFLDIRSPGLGDTAMYLCATSRAGLSTDTQYFGPGTRLTVL.

This chain links TRBV9 with TRBJ2-5, with a possible D match to TRBD2 (6 bases). V was pared by 0 bases and J by 2 bases, with 11 bases between. The germline CDR1 and CDR2 sequences are SGDLS and YYNGEE. This CDR3 contains 15 residues. The CDR3: CASSVAGRGQETQYF. CDR3 bases: TGTGCCAGCAGCGTAGCCGGCCGGGGGCAAGAGACCCAGTACTTC.

The chain combines TRBV7-3 with TRBJ2-5, with D tentatively TRBD2 (6 bases). Germline lookup yields CDR1 SGHTA and CDR2 FQGTGA. The CDR3 loop spans 15 amino acids. Trimming took 2 bases from V and 5 from J, leaving 15 bases between them. CDR3 sequence: CASSLDWREWETQYF. CDR3 DNA sequence: TGTGCCAGCAGCTTAGATTGGAGGGAGTGGGAGACCCAGTACTTC.